This T cell receptor (beta chain) was obtained from a study of blood T cell repertoires in COVID-19 (dated by TCRdb to about 2020). Broadly, across the study: Samples covering the acute and convalescent phases of COVID-19 were provided by collaborators in the United States, Italy and Spain. The material from the prospective study consisted of cDNA or gDNA derived from T cells, B-cell-depleted T cells, or PBMCs. Deeply sampled blood TCRbeta repertoires from subjects exposed to, actively infected with, or recovered from COVID-19 were included in the dataset. A freely available public database, intended as a resource for researchers studying the immune response to SARS-CoV-2, is where the repertoires were released. Samples were obtained from the ongoing ImmuneRACE study (first 160 participants) and from over a thousand subjects provided by 6 global collaborators. Sample metadata almost always included a de-identified subject ID, COVID-19 status, age in years and sex. Where available, HLA class I and class II types were taken from metadata supplied by the sample provider and were not determined by assay-based typing. Study-wide conclusions, independent of this receptor: Clinical and demographic metadata were provided uncurated, with the amount varying by source and participant.

Trimming removed 5 bases from V and 3 bases from J, leaving 13 bases between the germline ends. Taken from the germline V gene, the CDR1 and CDR2 loops are SQVTM and ANQGSEA. Its CDR3 holds 13 amino acids, cysteine through phenylalanine. The sequence is cut down to CDR3 DNA, 39 bases in frame from base 1. Enrolling through a virtual design, the prospective study's participants ranged in age from roughly 18 to 89 years and lived across roughly 23 United States geographic areas. Cohort assignment in the prospective study relied on participant-reported clinical history from a screening survey and a study questionnaire. Exposed participants had been in contact with someone with a PCR-confirmed or clinician-diagnosed COVID-19 case within 2 weeks of study entry. Mobile phlebotomists in the prospective study collected whole blood, serum and a nasopharyngeal or oropharyngeal swab from every participant. Participants in the prospective study had the option to provide additional blood draws and questionnaires over a roughly 2-month period. Prospective study blood samples were shipped either frozen or at room temperature before DNA extraction.

As to this clone: Its recognized antigen is unknown. Base qualities are not recorded, but no much larger clone differs from it by a single base.

The immunoSEQ Assay, a bias-controlled multiplex PCR, was used to amplify TCRbeta CDR3 regions from genomic DNA. The authors processed their data as follows. The number of nucleated cells in each sample was estimated by amplification of reference gene primers within the assay. To quantify the absolute abundance of each unique TCRbeta CDR3 rearrangement, sequence reads were collapsed and filtered. Productive Simpson clonality was computed per sample as the square root of Simpson's diversity index over productive rearrangements. This is the immuneACCESS table as TCRdb keeps it, with only in-frame sequences that have V and J called. A part of the clones is gone; compared with another copy, unresolved V genes explain less than half, and the rest is unexplained. The V and J calls and clone size come from that table; D and trimming were worked out from the DNA. Counted in this sample were 220,000 or so clones; about 90% of them appeared once. Roughly 0.95% of the sample is in the top ten clones.

The material sequenced was PBMCs or T cells enriched from blood (not recorded which). The receptor comes from a man aged 45 to 65 who had been exposed to COVID-19. The sequence joins TRBV29-1 to TRBJ1-1; D gene: possibly TRBD1, on 6 matching bases. The DNA sequence follows: TGCAGCGTTTCTACGGGGGGCGACACTGAAGCTTTCTTT. This is translated as CSVSTGGDTEAFF.